This T cell receptor (beta chain) was sequenced in a study of TIL therapy for anti-PD-1-resistant metastatic lung cancer. Study-wide points: Compared with baseline intratumoral T cells, expanded TIL cultures were more clonal and less diverse (about 6% vs 30%). Many TIL product clones were absent from baseline tumor, suggesting clonal contraction.

Trimming left V 1 base short and J 8 bases short, with 12 bases between. The CDR3 runs to 14 residues. Germline CDR1 SGHTA, CDR2 FQGNSA. Time point: pre-treatment sample, taken before nivolumab and TIL therapy. Tumor tissue came from excised metastases, mostly pleural nodules or supraclavicular lymph nodes. Regarding this clone: Its antigen is unknown.

The libraries were made with immunoSEQ v3. Libraries were sequenced to 2 million to 2.5 million read pairs (survey) or about 4.5-6 million (deep). Clones were sequenced by immunoSEQ multiplex PCR, and TCRdb holds only the in-frame ones, with some missing. The table lists approximately 940 clones, 75% of them singletons. The receptor comes from a person aged 25-80 years with non-small cell lung cancer. The sequencing used tumor tissue, collected at baseline. The genes are TRBV7-2 and TRBJ2-1; D is ambiguous. The CDR3 loop is CASSLDGPLDEQFF. CDR3 DNA sequence: TGTGCCAGCAGCTTAGACGGCCCCTTGGATGAGCAGTTCTTC.